The sequence of this T cell receptor (beta chain) was determined in a study of T cells after yellow fever vaccination. The trim removed 2 bases at V and 1 base at J, leaving 11 bases unmatched. The CDR3 spans 16 residues. The germline gives CDR1 DFQATT, CDR2 SNEGSKA (reference sequence). TCRdb fed the 5' RACE reads into MiXCR, producing one record per CDR3 protein. Found here are some 320,000 distinct CDR3 sequences, over 3.5% of them singletons; the top ten hold under 30%. This clonotype appeared a few times. The source is a man younger than 30 who received the YFV17D yellow fever vaccine. The source was PBMCs, collected 5 days after the yellow fever booster vaccination. This chain joins TRBV20-1 and TRBJ2-7; the match to TRBD1 covers 7 bases. The CDR3 loop reads CSARTPKVGQSYEQYF. In DNA, the CDR3 is TGCAGTGCTAGAACCCCAAAAGTGGGACAGTCCTACGAGCAGTACTTC.